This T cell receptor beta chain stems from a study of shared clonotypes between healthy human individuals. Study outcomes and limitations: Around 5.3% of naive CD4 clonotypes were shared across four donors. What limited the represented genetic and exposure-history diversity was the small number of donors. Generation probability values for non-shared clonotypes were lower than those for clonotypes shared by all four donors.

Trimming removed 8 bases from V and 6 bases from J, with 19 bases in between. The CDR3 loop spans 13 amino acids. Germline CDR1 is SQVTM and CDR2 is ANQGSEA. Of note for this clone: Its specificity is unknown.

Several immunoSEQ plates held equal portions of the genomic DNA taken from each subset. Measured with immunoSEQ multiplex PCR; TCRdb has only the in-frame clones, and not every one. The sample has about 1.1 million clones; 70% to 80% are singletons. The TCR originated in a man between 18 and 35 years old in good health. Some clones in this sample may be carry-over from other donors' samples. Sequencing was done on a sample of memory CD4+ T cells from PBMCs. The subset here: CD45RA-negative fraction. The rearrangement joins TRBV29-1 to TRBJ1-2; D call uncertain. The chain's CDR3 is CSSQDPQRDGYTF. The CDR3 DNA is TGCAGCTCCCAGGACCCACAGAGGGATGGCTACACCTTC.